This entry concerns a single TCR beta chain. Its antigen is as yet unknown. The sample comes from a study of cytomegalovirus exposure and HLA in healthy donors. Study at large: Of the donors genotyped, about 390 in all, 75% to 85% fell in the Caucasian-associated ancestry cluster. Study results and caveats: Rates of TCR association differed by HLA locus in a later analysis, with DRB1 highest and HLA-C lowest. HLA alleles showed associations with around 15,000 TCR beta sequences in a later analysis, at a 0.05 false discovery rate.

60 Vbeta and 13 Jbeta primers were used in PCR. Methods used by the authors: A later analysis counted some 87 million unique TCR beta chains, some 12 million shared. Data came from immunoSEQ multiplex PCR; TCRdb stores just in-frame clones and leaves some out. V and J calls and clone size are those listed in that table; D and trimming were worked out from the DNA. This sample has roughly 120,000 clones; roughly 14% occur once, and the top ten carry 1.9%. The CDR3 has 17 residues. The germline V gene has CDR1 SGHRS and CDR2 YFSETQ. V lost 4 bases and J lost 1; bases outside the gene matches: 12. This receptor was obtained from a woman younger than 35 in good health and CMV-seronegative. Material: PBMCs. The chain employs TRBV5-1 and TRBJ1-2, with 8 positions matching TRBD1. CDR3: CASSPAGTGILNYGYTF. The CDR3 nucleotides read TGCGCCAGCAGCCCTGCAGGGACAGGCATCCTTAACTATGGCTACACCTTC. The variable domain in full, completed from reference TRBV5-1 and TRBJ1-2, reads KAGVTQTPRYLIKTRGQQVTLSCSPISGHRSVSWYQQTPGQGLQFLFEYFSETQRNKGNFPGRFSGRQFSNSRSEMNVSTLELGDSALYLCASSPAGTGILNYGYTFGSGTRLTVV.